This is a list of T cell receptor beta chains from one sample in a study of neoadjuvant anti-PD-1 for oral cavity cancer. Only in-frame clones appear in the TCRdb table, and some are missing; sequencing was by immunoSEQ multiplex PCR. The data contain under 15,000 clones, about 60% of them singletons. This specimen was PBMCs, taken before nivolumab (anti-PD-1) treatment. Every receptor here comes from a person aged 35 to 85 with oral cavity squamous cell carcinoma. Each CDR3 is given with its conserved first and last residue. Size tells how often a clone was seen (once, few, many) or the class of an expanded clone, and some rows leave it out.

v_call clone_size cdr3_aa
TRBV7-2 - CASSSPNEKLFF
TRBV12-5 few CASGFGTGNSPLHF
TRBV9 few CASSSRSYRDRGNTIYF
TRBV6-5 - CASSWRTFPSSYEQYF
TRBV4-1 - CASSQVDLISYNEQFF
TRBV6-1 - CASRLAGALDTQYF
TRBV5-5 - CASSLDRGLRQPQHF
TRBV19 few CASSPQGTDYGYTF
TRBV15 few CATSRDFGRQETQYF
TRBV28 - CSNTEAFF
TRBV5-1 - CASSLGGTDNTEAFF
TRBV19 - CASSQMDIGYTF
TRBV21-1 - CASSIRTRLSSYEQYF
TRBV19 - CASSMGTSTDTQYF
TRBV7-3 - CASSLIPQGEQFF
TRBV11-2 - CASSRTALYEQYF
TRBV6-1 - CALRLGGEKLFF
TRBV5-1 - CASAKAGAAETQYF
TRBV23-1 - CASSQYESGNQPQHF
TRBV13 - CASSTRDLGKGNTIYF
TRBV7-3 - CASSCREESDTQYF
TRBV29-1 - CSAGTGGNYGYTF
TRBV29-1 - CSVAQTSSYEQYF
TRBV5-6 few CASSLRAGVVEKLFF
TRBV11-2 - CASSSRDTLAKNIQYF
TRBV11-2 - CASTEGGPWAQYF
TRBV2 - CASSRLAGNTGELFF
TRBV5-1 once CASSFRTGPATNEKLFF
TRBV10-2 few CASSQRGDGQYF
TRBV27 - CASSPSGRNYNEQFF
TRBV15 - CATSPGGAADTEAFF
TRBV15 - CATSRVGGIYNEQFF
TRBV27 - CASSLPGGAGELFF
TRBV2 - CATELGYNEQFF
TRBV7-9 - CASSLRENQPQHF
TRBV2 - CASNGVGDNEQFF
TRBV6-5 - CASRGQGDTGELFF
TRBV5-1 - CASSLHGGLSTEAFF
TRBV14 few CASSQVYGGTEAFF
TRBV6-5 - CASRGAVGSGNTIYF
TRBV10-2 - CASRGGGGNEQFF
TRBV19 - CASSKTVTNEKLFF